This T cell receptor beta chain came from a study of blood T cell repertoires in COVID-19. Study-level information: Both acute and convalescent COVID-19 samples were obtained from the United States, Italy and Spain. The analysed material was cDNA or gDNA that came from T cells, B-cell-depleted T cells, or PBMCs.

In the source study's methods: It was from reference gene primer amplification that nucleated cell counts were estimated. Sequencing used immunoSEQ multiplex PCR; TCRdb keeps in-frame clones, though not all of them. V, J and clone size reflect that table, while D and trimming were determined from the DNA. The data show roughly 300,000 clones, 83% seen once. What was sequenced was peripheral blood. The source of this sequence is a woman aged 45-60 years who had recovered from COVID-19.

The CDR3: CASSLVGTGSSYGYTF. The DNA of the CDR3 is TGTGCCAGCAGCTTAGTTGGGACAGGCTCTTCCTATGGCTACACCTTC. J is TRBJ1-2 and V is TRBV7-2; 8 nucleotides line up with TRBD1. The CDR3 contains 16 residues. After removal of 1 base from V and 4 bases from J, the junction contained 8 bases not matched to a gene. Germline CDR1 and CDR2: SGHTA and FQGNSA.